This T cell receptor beta chain was found in a study of cytotoxic CD8 clonotypes in ibrutinib-treated CLL (TCRdb year 2021). Turning to the overall study: The cohort had about a dozen relapsed/refractory and approximately 14 treatment-naive patients; some 17 were IGHV unmutated. Samples at response were collected after a median of roughly twelve months of treatment, with a range of roughly 6 to 40 months. Cryopreserved peripheral blood mononuclear cells were collected before treatment, at response, and at either disease progression or sustained remission. On average, each sample had roughly 250,000 productive templates and approximately 85,000 productive rearrangements. Longitudinal samples were available for about 30% of the roughly 86 trial participants. Patients were still on ibrutinib when every remission and progressive disease sample was collected. Responses were partial in about 25 patients and complete in 2; after median 68 months follow-up, some 14 stayed in remission and around 12 progressed.

Here is what the overall study found, with its caveats: Public clonotypes were found to be uncommon and were observed to contract or remain stable during treatment; the increase in clonality was shown to reflect expansion of private clonotypes at ibrutinib response. Lymph node repertoires were not examined, and the timing of sampling was not matched between patients in sustained remission and those whose disease progressed. Baseline clonality exceeded that of age-matched healthy donors and correlated strongly with circulating CD8+ T-cell counts. Clonality increased at ibrutinib response, stayed stable in sustained remission, and fell back toward baseline at progression.

V was cut back by 5 bases and J by 4 bases, leaving a gap of 14 bases between them. The CDR3 has 14 amino acids, counting the end cysteine and phenylalanine. The read is trimmed to its CDR3 DNA, 42 bases read in frame from base 1. Looking up the germline V gene yields CDR1 SGHAT and CDR2 FQNNGV. The goal of deep resolution MiSeq sequencing was a depth between 1 in 1 million and 1 in 200,000 T cells, and coverage averaged 10x per clonotype. TCR beta libraries were generated with the immunoSEQ hsTCRB Kit. Per the authors' processing: The data were analyzed with ImmunoSEQ Analyzer and ImmunoSEQ Data Assistant, and V, D and J gene assignments followed IMGT definitions. Clonality, with values ranging from 0 to 1, was calculated as one minus the normalized Shannon entropy of productive rearrangement frequencies. Only overrepresented clonotypes making up at least 0.05% of each patient's repertoire were included in the public clonotype analysis. About twelve repertoires from age-matched healthy donors, obtained from immuneACCESS, served as clonality controls. TCRdb provides this immuneACCESS table in a form limited to in-frame rearrangements. Some clones are lacking; in checked studies, under half of them reflect an unresolved V gene, and why the rest are absent is not known. For V, J and clone size, that table is used; D and trimming come from the DNA. The sample yields some 30,000 clones; 60% to 85% were counted once. Together, the top ten hold 51% of the sample.

For TCR beta library preparation, 2 to 2.5 micrograms of genomic DNA were isolated from cryopreserved PBMCs. Longitudinal blood samples from CLL patients on ibrutinib monotherapy underwent high-throughput TCR beta sequencing. The patients were enrolled in a single-center, open-label phase 2 trial of ibrutinib monotherapy. A word on this clone: Its antigen is not yet known. Base qualities were left out, and no much larger clone turns up one base away.

The V and J genes are TRBV11-2 and TRBJ2-5, with a tentative D gene TRBD2 over 6 matching bases. The sequencing here drew on PBMCs, taken after 36 months of ibrutinib treatment. This TCR was sampled from a human donor with chronic lymphocytic leukemia. In nucleotide form, the sequence is TGTGCCAGCAGCCCGGGACTGGGGTCAGAGACCCAGTACTTC. It encodes CASSPGLGSETQYF. The CDR3, completed at both ends by the reference TRBV11-2 and TRBJ2-5 genes, gives the full variable domain EAGVAQSPRYKIIEKRQSVAFWCNPISGHATLYWYQQILGQGPKLLIQFQNNGVVDDSQLPKDRFSAERLKGVDSTLKIQPAKLEDSAVYLCASSPGLGSETQYFGPGTRLLVL.